This TCR beta chain was retrieved from a study of T cells after yellow fever vaccination. For the study at large: Low-cell-number fractions were prepared with SMART-Seq v4 Ultra Low Input.

Worth noting for this clonotype: Its antigen is still unknown.

Study-wide results and caveats: Re-detected after boosting: most primary clones, 96% of CD4 and roughly 88% of CD8. Peak timing came faster in the weaker secondary response, day 5 versus 15.

Trimming at V came to 2 bases and at J to 4 bases, leaving 8 bases not matched to a gene. The CDR3 is 16 residues long. Germline CDR1 SGHTA, CDR2 FQGNSA. Making TCR cDNA involved 5'RACE template switching, which added UMIs and a universal primer site. From the 5' RACE reads, TCRdb called clonotypes with MiXCR, one entry per CDR3 protein. The sample carries a few hundred thousand distinct CDR3 sequences, approximately 6% recorded once. The V and J genes are TRBV7-2 and TRBJ2-5; 9 bases are a match to TRBD1. This TCR was recovered from a man aged 30-40 years who received the YFV17D yellow fever vaccine. The sequenced sample was PBMCs, obtained 5 days after the yellow fever booster vaccination. CDR3 DNA sequence: TGTGCCAGCAGCTTACACAGGGGGCGGGTCGGAGAGACCCAGTACTTC. Protein sequence: CASSLHRGRVGETQYF.